This note documents a single T cell receptor beta chain sequence. The antigen it binds to is not known. Nothing much larger sits one base from this clone, and base qualities are not available. The data were taken from a study of shared clonotypes between healthy human individuals (dated by TCRdb to the early 2020s). For the wider study: Three men and two women, aged 18 to 49 years, made up the cohort. Per donor, leukapheresis produced somewhere between about 0.85 and 9.5 billion PBMCs. Libraries were prepared and TCR repertoires were sequenced by different laboratories using diverse techniques, in order to increase sequencing depth and limit assay-specific biases. Per donor, three plates each were used for CD4 naive and CD4 memory, two for CD8 naive, and one for CD8 memory. Blood TCR repertoires of roughly five healthy adults were deeply sequenced to estimate repertoire size and the extent of clonotype sharing between individuals.

General findings and caveats noted by the study authors: Even with the large sequencing depth, rarefaction of the sorted-subset datasets indicated that sequencing was incomplete. Across four donors, approximately 5% of naive CD4, 3.5% of naive CD8, 2% to 2.5% of memory CD4, and approximately 0.4% of memory CD8 clonotypes were shared. Sampling was restricted to blood, and TCR repertoires in tissue are likely to differ from TCR repertoires in blood. Estimated clonotype richness was generally larger for naive than for memory subsets. Based on pairwise subsampling, the degree of clonotype sharing among donors was expected to be affected by sequencing depth. Because the study included a small number of donors, the genetic and exposure-history diversity represented was limited. Compared with non-shared clonotypes, clonotypes shared by all four sorted-subset donors had higher generation probabilities.

The germline ends are 2 bases apart after V is trimmed by 3 bases and J by 11 bases. Its CDR3 holds 9 amino acids, cysteine through phenylalanine. The only DNA kept is the CDR3, 27 bases in frame from the first base. Sequences MNHEY (CDR1) and SVGAGI (CDR2) are obtained from the germline V gene. TCR CDR3 regions were amplified from genomic DNA by multiplex PCR using the deep immunoSEQ assay. Genomic DNA extracted from each cell subset was distributed evenly over all wells of several immunoSEQ 96-well plates, and each plate served as one replicate. For sorted subsets, approximately 210 ng of genomic DNA, equivalent to tens of thousands of T cell genomes, went into each replicate PCR. The purified libraries were quantified using a Qubit 3.0 fluorometer, sized with a Bioanalyzer 2100, and then quantified again using the KAPA Library Quantification kit. A separate single-read 150-cycle Illumina NextSeq 550 flow cell was used to sequence each immunoSEQ 96-well plate. The original methods were these. Because only junctional sequences without quality scores were contained in the immunoSEQ output, filtering matching that applied to full-length reads could not be performed. To assign V/J genes and CDR3, sequences were annotated using PyIR, a Python wrapper for IgBLAST v1.9, with IMGT germline references. Any read was removed if the V/J assignment was weak (E-value above 1e-6), the CDR3 was missing, or the read contained stop codons, out-of-frame junctions, or ambiguous translated residues. V3J clonotypes were defined as sequences sharing an identical inferred V gene, J gene, and CDR3 amino acid sequence. The percentage overlap between two repertoires was calculated by dividing the number of shared unique clonotypes by the size of the smaller repertoire. Three approaches were used to assess repertoire richness: RTK rarefaction, the Chao1 estimator, and Recon v2.1 estimates of unobserved clonotypes. Generation probabilities for all TCRbeta clonotypes obtained by the gDNA method from a handful of donors were computed using OLGA. Imported from immuneACCESS, the table was reduced by TCRdb to in-frame sequences with V and J called. These copies leave out some clones; in studies compared against another copy, an unresolved V gene accounts for under half, and the cause of the remainder is not known. V, J and clone size were drawn from that table, and D and trimming were deduced from the DNA. This sample gives roughly 660,000 clones in total; roughly 91% of them show up just once. Clones ranked in the top ten supply about 34% of the sample.

Donors were healthy HIV-negative adults with no recently reported acute infections or vaccinations. Every donor was a Caucasian adult residing in Nashville, Tennessee, USA. The CD8 memory samples were a combination of magnetically selected CD45RO+ cells and CCR7-negative CD45RA+ effector memory (TemRA) cells. Blood was collected by leukapheresis, and PBMCs were isolated by Ficoll-Histopaque density gradient centrifugation and then cryopreserved in liquid nitrogen vapor phase. Analytical flow cytometry was used to check the purity and quantity of every magnetically sorted T cell population. From each sorted fraction, genomic DNA was isolated and quantified by UV absorbance on a Nanodrop 2000c.

The sample comprised memory CD8+ T cells from PBMCs. The cell subset or site label on this specimen signifies: CD45RO+ cells pooled with CCR7-negative TemRA cells. The rearrangement joined TRBV6-5 to TRBJ2-1; there is no confident call for the D gene. The sequence was collected from a man between 18 and 29 years old in good health. Some clones in this sample may be carry-over from other donors' samples. The sequenced DNA: TGTGCCAGCAGTTATAAGCAGTTCTTC. This yields the protein CASSYKQFF.